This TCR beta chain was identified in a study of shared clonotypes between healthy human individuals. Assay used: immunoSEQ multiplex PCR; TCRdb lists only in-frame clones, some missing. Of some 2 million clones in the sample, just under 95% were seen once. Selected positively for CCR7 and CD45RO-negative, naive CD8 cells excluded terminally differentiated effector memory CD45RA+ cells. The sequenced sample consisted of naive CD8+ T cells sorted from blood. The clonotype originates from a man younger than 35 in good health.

CDR3 bases: TGCGCCAGCAGCCAAGATAAGGGGTTCCACGAGCAGTACTTC. Protein sequence: CASSQDKGFHEQYF. The genes are TRBV4-3 and TRBJ2-7; possible D gene TRBD1, 5 bases. This CDR3 comprises 14 residues. The V and J ends lost 0 bases and 5 bases respectively, with 11 bases between them. CDR1 is LGHNA and CDR2 is YSLEER in the germline V gene.